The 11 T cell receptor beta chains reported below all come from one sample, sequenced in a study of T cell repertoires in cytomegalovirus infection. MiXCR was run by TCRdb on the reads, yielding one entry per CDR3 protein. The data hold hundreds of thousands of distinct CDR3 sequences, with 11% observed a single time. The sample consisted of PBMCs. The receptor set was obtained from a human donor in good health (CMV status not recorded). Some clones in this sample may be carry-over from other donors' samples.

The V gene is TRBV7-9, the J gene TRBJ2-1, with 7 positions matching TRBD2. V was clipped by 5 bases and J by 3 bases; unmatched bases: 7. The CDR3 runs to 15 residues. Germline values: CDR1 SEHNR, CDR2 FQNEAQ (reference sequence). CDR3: CASSHTSEGYNEQFF. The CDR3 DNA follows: TGTGCCAGCAGCCATACTAGCGAGGGCTACAATGAGCAGTTCTTC.

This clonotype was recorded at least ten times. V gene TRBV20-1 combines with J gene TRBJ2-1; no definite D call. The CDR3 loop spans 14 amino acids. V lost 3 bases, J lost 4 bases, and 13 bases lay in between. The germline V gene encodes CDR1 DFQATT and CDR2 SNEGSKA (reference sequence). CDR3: CSARRGGVYNEQFF. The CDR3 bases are TGCAGTGCTAGGCGAGGCGGAGTATACAATGAGCAGTTCTTC.

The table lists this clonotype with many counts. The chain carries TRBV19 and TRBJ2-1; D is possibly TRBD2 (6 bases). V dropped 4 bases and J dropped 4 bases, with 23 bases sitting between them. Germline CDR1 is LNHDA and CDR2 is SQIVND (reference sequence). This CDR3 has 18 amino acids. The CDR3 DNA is TGTGCCAGTAGTAGTTGGTTGGAGGGTAAGCAGGCATACAATGAGCAGTTCTTC. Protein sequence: CASSSWLEGKQAYNEQFF.

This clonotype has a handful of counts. CDR3 nucleotides: TGCAGCGTTAAGACCGCGGGAGCGCCGATCACAGATACGCAGTATTTT. Protein sequence: CSVKTAGAPITDTQYF. The chain recombines TRBV20-1 with TRBJ2-3, with 7 bases matching TRBD2. This CDR3 is 16 amino acids long. Looked up from germline, CDR1 is DFQATT and CDR2 is SNEGSKA (reference sequence).

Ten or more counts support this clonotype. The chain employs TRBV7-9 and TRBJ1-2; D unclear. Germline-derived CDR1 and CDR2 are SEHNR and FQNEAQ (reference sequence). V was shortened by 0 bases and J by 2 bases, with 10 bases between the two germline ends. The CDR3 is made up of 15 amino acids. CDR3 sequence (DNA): TGTGCCAGCAGCTTAGCGGCAGGTCTAAACTATGGCTACACCTTC. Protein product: CASSLAAGLNYGYTF.

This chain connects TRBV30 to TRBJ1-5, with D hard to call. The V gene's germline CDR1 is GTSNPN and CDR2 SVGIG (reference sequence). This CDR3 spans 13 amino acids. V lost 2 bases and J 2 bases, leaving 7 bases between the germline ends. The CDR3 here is CAWSPGRNQPQHF. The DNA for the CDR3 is TGTGCCTGGAGTCCCGGACGCAATCAGCCCCAGCATTTT.

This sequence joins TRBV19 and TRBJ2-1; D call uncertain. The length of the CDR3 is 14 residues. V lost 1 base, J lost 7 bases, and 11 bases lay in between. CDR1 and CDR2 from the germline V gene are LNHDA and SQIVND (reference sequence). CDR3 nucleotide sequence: TGTGCCAGTAGTATAGCAGGCAGAAGGAATGAGCAGTTCTTC. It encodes CASSIAGRRNEQFF.

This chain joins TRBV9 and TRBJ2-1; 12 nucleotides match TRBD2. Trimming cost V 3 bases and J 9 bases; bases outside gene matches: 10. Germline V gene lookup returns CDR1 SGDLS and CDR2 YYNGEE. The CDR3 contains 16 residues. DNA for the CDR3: TGTGCCAGCAGCGCTGAGACTAGCGGGAGTTTCGGTGAGCAGTTCTTC. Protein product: CASSAETSGSFGEQFF. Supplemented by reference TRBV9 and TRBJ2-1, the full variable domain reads DSGVTQTPKHLITATGQRVTLRCSPRSGDLSVYWYQQSLDQGLQFLIQYYNGEERAKGNILERFSAQQFPDLHSELNLSSLELGDSALYFCASSAETSGSFGEQFFGPGTRLTVL.

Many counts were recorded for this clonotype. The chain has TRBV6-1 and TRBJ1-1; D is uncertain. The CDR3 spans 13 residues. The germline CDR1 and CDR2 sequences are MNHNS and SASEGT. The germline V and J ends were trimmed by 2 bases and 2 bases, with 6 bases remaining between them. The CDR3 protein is CASSESLNTEAFF. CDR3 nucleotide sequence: TGTGCCAGCAGTGAATCACTCAACACTGAAGCTTTCTTT.

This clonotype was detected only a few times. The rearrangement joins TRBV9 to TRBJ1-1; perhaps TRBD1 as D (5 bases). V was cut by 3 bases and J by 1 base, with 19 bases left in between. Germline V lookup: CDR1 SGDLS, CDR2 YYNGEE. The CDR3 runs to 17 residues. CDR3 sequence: CASSASHISQGNTEAFF. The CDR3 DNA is TGTGCCAGCAGCGCTTCCCACATATCTCAGGGGAACACTGAAGCTTTCTTT.

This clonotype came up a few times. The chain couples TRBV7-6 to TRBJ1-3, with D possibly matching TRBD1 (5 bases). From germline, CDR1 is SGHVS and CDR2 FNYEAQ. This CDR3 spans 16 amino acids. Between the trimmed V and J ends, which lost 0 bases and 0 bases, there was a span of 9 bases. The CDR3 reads CASSLAGTVSGNTIYF. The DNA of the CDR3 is TGTGCCAGCAGCTTAGCCGGGACCGTCTCTGGAAACACCATATATTTT.